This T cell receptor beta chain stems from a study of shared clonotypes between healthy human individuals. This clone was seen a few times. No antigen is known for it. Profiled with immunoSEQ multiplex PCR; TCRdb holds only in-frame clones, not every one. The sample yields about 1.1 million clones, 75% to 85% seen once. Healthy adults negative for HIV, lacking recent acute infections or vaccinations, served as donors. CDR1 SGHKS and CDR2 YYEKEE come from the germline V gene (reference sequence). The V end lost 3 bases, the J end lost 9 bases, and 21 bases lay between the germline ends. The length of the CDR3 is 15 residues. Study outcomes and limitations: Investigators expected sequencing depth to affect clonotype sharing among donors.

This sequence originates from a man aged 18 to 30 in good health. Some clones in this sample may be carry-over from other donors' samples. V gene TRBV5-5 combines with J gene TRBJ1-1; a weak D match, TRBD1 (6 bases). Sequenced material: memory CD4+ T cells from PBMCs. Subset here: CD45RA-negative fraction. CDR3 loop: CASSYAGEDSSKAFF. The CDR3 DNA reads TGTGCCAGCAGCTACGCAGGGGAAGACTCGTCTAAAGCTTTCTTT.